This is a list of T cell receptor beta chains from one sample in a study of blood T cell repertoires in COVID-19. Profiled with immunoSEQ multiplex PCR; TCRdb holds only in-frame clones, not every one. The sample consists of over 100,000 clones, about four fifths of them appearing once. Sequences were obtained from peripheral blood. These receptors came from a human donor in a cohort sampled during active COVID-19. Both conserved end residues are part of each CDR3. The order of the fields is J gene, V gene, clone size, D gene, CDR3 DNA, CDR3 protein. The D gene is left open where the match is weak. Clone size is given for some rows only: seen once, a few or many times, or a class if the clone is expanded.

J gene: TRBJ2-5
V gene: TRBV11-2
clone size: -
D gene: TRBD2
CDR3 DNA: TGTGCCAGCAGCTCCTTACTAGCGGGGGGGCCAGAGACCCAGTACTTC
CDR3 protein: CASSSLLAGGPETQYF

J gene: TRBJ1-2
V gene: TRBV13
clone size: -
D gene: -
CDR3 DNA: TGTGCCAGCAGCCAGAGGACACCTTACCCCTATGGCTACACCTTC
CDR3 protein: CASSQRTPYPYGYTF

J gene: TRBJ1-2
V gene: TRBV4-3
clone size: few
D gene: -
CDR3 DNA: TGCGCCAGCAGCCAAGATTTTGGGCAGGGGAATGGCTACACCTTC
CDR3 protein: CASSQDFGQGNGYTF

J gene: TRBJ1-2
V gene: TRBV28
clone size: -
D gene: -
CDR3 DNA: TGTGCCGTACCTCGGGCAGGGAACTATGGCTACACCTTC
CDR3 protein: CAVPRAGNYGYTF

J gene: TRBJ2-5
V gene: TRBV6-5
clone size: -
D gene: -
CDR3 DNA: TGTGCCAGCAGGGGAGGTAGAGAGACCCAGTACTTC
CDR3 protein: CASRGGRETQYF

J gene: TRBJ2-1
V gene: TRBV6-6
clone size: -
D gene: -
CDR3 DNA: TGTGCCAGCAGTCATTTACTAGGATACAATGAGCAGTTCTTC
CDR3 protein: CASSHLLGYNEQFF

J gene: TRBJ2-3
V gene: TRBV6-2/TRBV6-3
clone size: -
D gene: TRBD1
CDR3 DNA: TGTGCCAGCAGTAGGGACAGGGCTAACACAGATACGCAGTATTTT
CDR3 protein: CASSRDRANTDTQYF

J gene: TRBJ2-3
V gene: TRBV24-1
clone size: -
D gene: TRBD2
CDR3 DNA: TGTGCCACCAGAGGGACTAGCATAACGGATACGCAGTATTTT
CDR3 protein: CATRGTSITDTQYF

J gene: TRBJ2-4
V gene: TRBV11-3
clone size: -
D gene: TRBD1
CDR3 DNA: TGTGCCAGCAGCTCCCGGGCCGGGACAGGGGCCCTTGCCAAAAACATTCAGTACTTC
CDR3 protein: CASSSRAGTGALAKNIQYF

J gene: TRBJ2-3
V gene: TRBV10-3
clone size: -
D gene: -
CDR3 DNA: TGTGCCATCAGATCCGCGGACACCACAGATACGCAGTATTTT
CDR3 protein: CAIRSADTTDTQYF

J gene: TRBJ1-2
V gene: TRBV18
clone size: -
D gene: -
CDR3 DNA: TGTGCCAGCTCACAAGGGTTGGGGCAGGGCCCTAACTATGGCTACACCTTC
CDR3 protein: CASSQGLGQGPNYGYTF

J gene: TRBJ1-3
V gene: TRBV4-2
clone size: -
D gene: TRBD1
CDR3 DNA: TGTGCCAGCAGCCCGCGGGACAGGTTGGCTGGAAACACCATATATTTT
CDR3 protein: CASSPRDRLAGNTIYF

J gene: TRBJ1-1
V gene: TRBV7-6
clone size: -
D gene: -
CDR3 DNA: TGTGCCAGCAGCCCAGGGTGGGAAAGCCTCACTGAAGCTTTCTTT
CDR3 protein: CASSPGWESLTEAFF

J gene: TRBJ2-3
V gene: TRBV28
clone size: -
D gene: -
CDR3 DNA: TGTGCCAGCAGTTTGCGCCAAGCAGATACGCAGTATTTT
CDR3 protein: CASSLRQADTQYF

J gene: TRBJ2-2
V gene: TRBV5-4
clone size: -
D gene: -
CDR3 DNA: TGTGCCAGCACCATTCGGGAACAGGGTGCAGTATCCGGGGAGCTGTTTTTT
CDR3 protein: CASTIREQGAVSGELFF

J gene: TRBJ2-5
V gene: TRBV24-1
clone size: -
D gene: -
CDR3 DNA: TGTGCCACCAGTGACACGGACCAAGAGACCCAGTACTTC
CDR3 protein: CATSDTDQETQYF

J gene: TRBJ2-2
V gene: TRBV28
clone size: -
D gene: TRBD1
CDR3 DNA: TGTGCCAGCAGTTCCCCCAGGGGGCCCGGGGAGCTGTTTTTT
CDR3 protein: CASSSPRGPGELFF

J gene: TRBJ2-2
V gene: TRBV5-1
clone size: -
D gene: -
CDR3 DNA: TGCGCCAGCAGCCAATCAGCGAACACCGGGGAGCTGTTTTTT
CDR3 protein: CASSQSANTGELFF

J gene: TRBJ1-4
V gene: TRBV5-1
clone size: -
D gene: -
CDR3 DNA: TGCGCCAGCAGCTTGACAGGGTGGAGCAAACTGTTTTTT
CDR3 protein: CASSLTGWSKLFF

J gene: TRBJ2-3
V gene: TRBV3-1/TRBV3-2
clone size: -
D gene: TRBD1
CDR3 DNA: TGTGCCAGCAGTAGAAGGACAGGTGGCACAGATACGCAGTATTTT
CDR3 protein: CASSRRTGGTDTQYF

J gene: TRBJ2-7
V gene: TRBV18
clone size: -
D gene: -
CDR3 DNA: TGTGCCAGCTCACCGCCGGGACACGAGGGGGAGTACGAGCAGTACTTC
CDR3 protein: CASSPPGHEGEYEQYF

J gene: TRBJ1-5
V gene: TRBV28
clone size: -
D gene: -
CDR3 DNA: TGTGCCAGCAGCACGCAGGGGCAGCCCCAGCATTTT
CDR3 protein: CASSTQGQPQHF

J gene: TRBJ1-1
V gene: TRBV6-5
clone size: -
D gene: TRBD1
CDR3 DNA: TGTGCCAGCAGTTACGACAGGGGAACTGAAGCTTTCTTT
CDR3 protein: CASSYDRGTEAFF

J gene: TRBJ1-2
V gene: TRBV6-5
clone size: -
D gene: TRBD1
CDR3 DNA: TGTGCCACCAAAAAACGGGACAGGGAGTATGGCTACACCTTC
CDR3 protein: CATKKRDREYGYTF

J gene: TRBJ2-5
V gene: TRBV28
clone size: -
D gene: -
CDR3 DNA: TGTGCCAGCAGTCTGGCGGGATCGGAGACCCAGTACTTC
CDR3 protein: CASSLAGSETQYF

J gene: TRBJ2-3
V gene: TRBV9
clone size: -
D gene: TRBD2
CDR3 DNA: TGTGCCAGCAGCGCTCGACCCAGCGGGGGCCGCACAGATACGCAGTATTTT
CDR3 protein: CASSARPSGGRTDTQYF

J gene: TRBJ1-5
V gene: TRBV7-2
clone size: -
D gene: -
CDR3 DNA: TGTGCCAGCAGCAGGGGTTACCATCAGCCCCAGCATTTT
CDR3 protein: CASSRGYHQPQHF

J gene: TRBJ1-1
V gene: TRBV10-3
clone size: -
D gene: -
CDR3 DNA: TGTGCCATCAGTAGCCCGACAGTGGGTCGCACTGAAGCTTTCTTT
CDR3 protein: CAISSPTVGRTEAFF

J gene: TRBJ2-7
V gene: TRBV18
clone size: once
D gene: -
CDR3 DNA: TGTGCCAGCTCACGGGCAGGGGTTAGCTCCTACGAGCAGTACTTC
CDR3 protein: CASSRAGVSSYEQYF

J gene: TRBJ2-2
V gene: TRBV19
clone size: -
D gene: -
CDR3 DNA: TGTGCCAGTAGTATGATCTCCCTACCTCCCGGGGAGCTGTTTTTT
CDR3 protein: CASSMISLPPGELFF

J gene: TRBJ2-5
V gene: TRBV18
clone size: once
D gene: -
CDR3 DNA: TGTGCCAGCTCACGCATGACAGGCCAAGAGACCCAGTACTTC
CDR3 protein: CASSRMTGQETQYF

J gene: TRBJ1-1
V gene: TRBV19
clone size: -
D gene: TRBD1
CDR3 DNA: TGTGCCAGTAGTACGCAGCGGACAGGGGGCCACACTGAAGCTTTCTTT
CDR3 protein: CASSTQRTGGHTEAFF

J gene: TRBJ1-2
V gene: TRBV5-1
clone size: -
D gene: -
CDR3 DNA: TGCGCCAGCAGCTTGGACAGGCTTACTGGCTACACCTTC
CDR3 protein: CASSLDRLTGYTF

J gene: TRBJ2-5
V gene: TRBV19
clone size: -
D gene: -
CDR3 DNA: TGTGCCAGTAGCCCCACGGGGGTACCGACCCAGTACTTC
CDR3 protein: CASSPTGVPTQYF

J gene: TRBJ2-7
V gene: TRBV5-1
clone size: -
D gene: TRBD1
CDR3 DNA: TGCGCCAGCAGCCGGGACAGCGAAGACTACGAGCAGTACTTC
CDR3 protein: CASSRDSEDYEQYF

J gene: TRBJ2-3
V gene: TRBV28
clone size: -
D gene: TRBD2
CDR3 DNA: TGTGCCAGCAGTGACCTCAGAGCGGGGGGGTCGTCAGATACGCAGTATTTT
CDR3 protein: CASSDLRAGGSSDTQYF

J gene: TRBJ1-1
V gene: TRBV4-1
clone size: -
D gene: -
CDR3 DNA: TGCGCCAGCATGAGGAACGGGGACACAAGTGAAGCTTTCTTT
CDR3 protein: CASMRNGDTSEAFF

J gene: TRBJ2-3
V gene: TRBV4-2
clone size: -
D gene: TRBD2
CDR3 DNA: TGTGCCAGCAGCCACTCTAGGACTAGCGGCACAGATACGCAGTATTTT
CDR3 protein: CASSHSRTSGTDTQYF

J gene: TRBJ1-2
V gene: TRBV9
clone size: few
D gene: -
CDR3 DNA: TGTGCCAGCAGCGTAGGTGGCGGGGCGGGGGACTATGGCTACACCTTC
CDR3 protein: CASSVGGGAGDYGYTF

J gene: TRBJ1-2
V gene: TRBV11-3
clone size: once
D gene: -
CDR3 DNA: TGTGCCAGCAGTGCAGGGGCGGGCTATGGCTACACCTTC
CDR3 protein: CASSAGAGYGYTF

J gene: TRBJ2-1
V gene: TRBV28
clone size: -
D gene: TRBD1
CDR3 DNA: TGTGCCAGCAGTTCCCCGACAGGGTTCTACAATGAGCAGTTCTTC
CDR3 protein: CASSSPTGFYNEQFF

J gene: TRBJ1-2
V gene: TRBV18
clone size: -
D gene: TRBD1
CDR3 DNA: TGTGCCAGCTCGTATGGACAGGGGGAAAGTAATGGCTACACCTTC
CDR3 protein: CASSYGQGESNGYTF

J gene: TRBJ1-5
V gene: TRBV19
clone size: -
D gene: -
CDR3 DNA: TGTGCCAGTAGCAAAATTTATCAGCCCCAGCATTTT
CDR3 protein: CASSKIYQPQHF

J gene: TRBJ2-3
V gene: TRBV18
clone size: -
D gene: -
CDR3 DNA: TGTGCCAGCTCACCACTTGACACAGCAGGGGATACGCAGTATTTT
CDR3 protein: CASSPLDTAGDTQYF

J gene: TRBJ2-7
V gene: TRBV27
clone size: -
D gene: -
CDR3 DNA: TGTGCCAGCAGTTTAGGGACTGGGGGCGAGCAGTACTTC
CDR3 protein: CASSLGTGGEQYF

J gene: TRBJ2-7
V gene: TRBV2
clone size: -
D gene: -
CDR3 DNA: TGTGCCAGCAGGAGGACATTTTACGAGCAGTACTTC
CDR3 protein: CASRRTFYEQYF

J gene: TRBJ1-6
V gene: TRBV11-1
clone size: -
D gene: TRBD1
CDR3 DNA: TGTGCCAGCAGCTTGGACAGGGTTAATTCACCCCTCCACTTT
CDR3 protein: CASSLDRVNSPLHF

J gene: TRBJ1-6
V gene: TRBV28
clone size: -
D gene: TRBD1
CDR3 DNA: TGTGCCAGCAGTGGACAGGTAGACTCACCCCTCCACTTT
CDR3 protein: CASSGQVDSPLHF